Listed below are T cell receptor beta chains from one sample, sequenced in a study of CD8 T cells in Susac syndrome. One entry per CDR3 protein results from TCRdb running MiXCR on the immunoSEQ multiplex PCR reads. The data hold around 280,000 distinct CDR3 sequences, with about 85% observed a single time. The sequenced sample was CD8+ T cells from PBMCs. These TCRs come from a human donor with multiple sclerosis. CDR3s include the opening cysteine and the closing phenylalanine or tryptophan. The order of the fields is CDR3 DNA, CDR3 protein, CDR3 length, J gene, D gene, clone size, V gene. D genes are given only for firm matches. Only part of the rows carry a size: once, few, many, or a class if the clone is expanded.

CDR3 DNA: TGTGCCAGCGTCTATCCCGGGGGATCCTACGAGCAGTACTTC
CDR3 protein: CASVYPGGSYEQYF
CDR3 length: 14
J gene: TRBJ2-7
D gene: NA
clone size: NA
V gene: TRBV2

CDR3 DNA: TGTGCCAGCACCACCATAGGGCCAGATACGCAGTATTTT
CDR3 protein: CASTTIGPDTQYF
CDR3 length: 13
J gene: TRBJ2-3
D gene: NA
clone size: NA
V gene: TRBV6-6

CDR3 DNA: TGTGCCAGCAGCGATTTGGGCAATCAGCCCCAGCATTTT
CDR3 protein: CASSDLGNQPQHF
CDR3 length: 13
J gene: TRBJ1-5
D gene: NA
clone size: NA
V gene: TRBV2

CDR3 DNA: TGTGCCAGCTCACCAACACGAGAAACAGGATCGGGAACAGATACGCAGTATTTT
CDR3 protein: CASSPTRETGSGTDTQYF
CDR3 length: 18
J gene: TRBJ2-3
D gene: NA
clone size: NA
V gene: TRBV18

CDR3 DNA: TGCGCCAGCAGTCAATCGGGGACAGGGATCTACGAGCAGTACTTC
CDR3 protein: CASSQSGTGIYEQYF
CDR3 length: 15
J gene: TRBJ2-7
D gene: TRBD1
clone size: once
V gene: TRBV23-1

CDR3 DNA: TGTGCCAGCAGCTTAACCCTAGCGGGAATCACCGACAATGAGCAGTTCTTC
CDR3 protein: CASSLTLAGITDNEQFF
CDR3 length: 17
J gene: TRBJ2-1
D gene: TRBD2
clone size: NA
V gene: TRBV7-9

CDR3 DNA: TGCGCCAGCAGCCTTATTAGGGAGGCGGGGTCGAACACCGGGGAGCTGTTTTTT
CDR3 protein: CASSLIREAGSNTGELFF
CDR3 length: 18
J gene: TRBJ2-2
D gene: NA
clone size: NA
V gene: TRBV23-1

CDR3 DNA: TGCAGCGTTGTAACGAACTATGGCTACACCTTC
CDR3 protein: CSVVTNYGYTF
CDR3 length: 11
J gene: TRBJ1-2
D gene: NA
clone size: NA
V gene: TRBV29-1

CDR3 DNA: TGTGCCAGCAGCCCATGGACAGTGCCCATGAACTCTGAAGCTTTCTTT
CDR3 protein: CASSPWTVPMNSEAFF
CDR3 length: 16
J gene: TRBJ1-1
D gene: NA
clone size: NA
V gene: TRBV27

CDR3 DNA: TGCAGCGCGGGACGAGAGTACGAGCAGTACTTC
CDR3 protein: CSAGREYEQYF
CDR3 length: 11
J gene: TRBJ2-7
D gene: NA
clone size: NA
V gene: TRBV29-1

CDR3 DNA: TGTGCCAGCAGCGGCCGACCGAGTAAACGTCCCGGAAACACCATATATTTT
CDR3 protein: CASSGRPSKRPGNTIYF
CDR3 length: 17
J gene: TRBJ1-3
D gene: NA
clone size: NA
V gene: TRBV3-1

CDR3 DNA: TGCAGTGCTCCGGACTTCCCCCCAGATACGCAGTATTTT
CDR3 protein: CSAPDFPPDTQYF
CDR3 length: 13
J gene: TRBJ2-3
D gene: NA
clone size: once
V gene: TRBV20-1

CDR3 DNA: TGTGCCAGCAGCTTAGTAGGGTTCAAAAACATTCAGTACTTC
CDR3 protein: CASSLVGFKNIQYF
CDR3 length: 14
J gene: TRBJ2-4
D gene: NA
clone size: NA
V gene: TRBV7-2

CDR3 DNA: TGTGCCAGCAGCTCCCGGGAGTTCTACGAGCAGTACTTC
CDR3 protein: CASSSREFYEQYF
CDR3 length: 13
J gene: TRBJ2-7
D gene: NA
clone size: NA
V gene: TRBV7-9

CDR3 DNA: TGTGCCTGGAGTCTGGGACTAGCGGGGGGAATTGATGGCGAGCAGTACTTC
CDR3 protein: CAWSLGLAGGIDGEQYF
CDR3 length: 17
J gene: TRBJ2-7
D gene: TRBD2
clone size: NA
V gene: TRBV30

CDR3 DNA: TGTGCCAGCAGTACCCCGACAGGGTTACTTAGCAATCAGCCCCAGCATTTT
CDR3 protein: CASSTPTGLLSNQPQHF
CDR3 length: 17
J gene: TRBJ1-5
D gene: TRBD1
clone size: NA
V gene: TRBV28

CDR3 DNA: TGTGCCAGCAGCTCGGGACTAGCGGGAGGACTCAATGAGCAGTTCTTC
CDR3 protein: CASSSGLAGGLNEQFF
CDR3 length: 16
J gene: TRBJ2-1
D gene: TRBD2
clone size: NA
V gene: TRBV7-9

CDR3 DNA: TGCAGCGTTGAAACAACAGGACGTGGGGCCAACGTCCTGACTTTC
CDR3 protein: CSVETTGRGANVLTF
CDR3 length: 15
J gene: TRBJ2-6
D gene: NA
clone size: NA
V gene: TRBV29-1

CDR3 DNA: TGTGCCAGCAGGGGACAGGTGAACACTGAAGCTTTCTTT
CDR3 protein: CASRGQVNTEAFF
CDR3 length: 13
J gene: TRBJ1-1
D gene: TRBD1
clone size: few
V gene: TRBV6-1

CDR3 DNA: TGTGCCAGCAGTTTTTCGACAACCTACAATGAGCAGTTCTTC
CDR3 protein: CASSFSTTYNEQFF
CDR3 length: 14
J gene: TRBJ2-1
D gene: NA
clone size: NA
V gene: TRBV28

CDR3 DNA: TGTGCCAGCAGCGTAAAGAACACCTTC
CDR3 protein: CASSVKNTF
CDR3 length: 9
J gene: TRBJ1-2
D gene: NA
clone size: NA
V gene: TRBV9

CDR3 DNA: TGTGCCAGCAGCATTGGAACCGGGACTAGCGAGGCGAAGGGGTTCTTC
CDR3 protein: CASSIGTGTSEAKGFF
CDR3 length: 16
J gene: TRBJ2-1
D gene: TRBD2
clone size: NA
V gene: TRBV9

CDR3 DNA: TGTGCCAGCAGTTACAAAGGGAGGGCTCCCTACAATGAGCAGTTCTTC
CDR3 protein: CASSYKGRAPYNEQFF
CDR3 length: 16
J gene: TRBJ2-1
D gene: TRBD2
clone size: NA
V gene: TRBV6-2/TRBV6-3

CDR3 DNA: TGTGCCAGCAGCCAAGACTGGACCAGGGGAGATGGCTACACCTTC
CDR3 protein: CASSQDWTRGDGYTF
CDR3 length: 15
J gene: TRBJ1-2
D gene: NA
clone size: NA
V gene: TRBV14

CDR3 DNA: TGTGCCAGCAGCGTCATAGCGGGAGCATCTCTCGAGCAGTACTTC
CDR3 protein: CASSVIAGASLEQYF
CDR3 length: 15
J gene: TRBJ2-7
D gene: TRBD2
clone size: NA
V gene: TRBV9

CDR3 DNA: TGTGCCAGCAGTTACTCTAGGAGGGAGGGCTACGAGCAGTACTTC
CDR3 protein: CASSYSRREGYEQYF
CDR3 length: 15
J gene: TRBJ2-7
D gene: TRBD2
clone size: NA
V gene: TRBV6-2/TRBV6-3

CDR3 DNA: TGTGCCAGCAGCCATTGGGTAGGACCCCTCGGGGACCAGCCCCAGCATTTT
CDR3 protein: CASSHWVGPLGDQPQHF
CDR3 length: 17
J gene: TRBJ1-5
D gene: NA
clone size: NA
V gene: TRBV7-9

CDR3 DNA: TGTGCCAGCACCCTTCGATTGGGAGGCCACGAGCAGTACTTC
CDR3 protein: CASTLRLGGHEQYF
CDR3 length: 14
J gene: TRBJ2-7
D gene: NA
clone size: few
V gene: TRBV3-1

CDR3 DNA: TGTGCCAGCAGCTGGGGGTATAGCGGGCCCTCCTACGAGCAGTACTTC
CDR3 protein: CASSWGYSGPSYEQYF
CDR3 length: 16
J gene: TRBJ2-7
D gene: TRBD2
clone size: NA
V gene: TRBV5-8

CDR3 DNA: TGTGCCAGTAGTATTCAGGGGCCGCGGGTGGGCACCGGGGAGCTGTTTTTT
CDR3 protein: CASSIQGPRVGTGELFF
CDR3 length: 17
J gene: TRBJ2-2
D gene: NA
clone size: NA
V gene: TRBV19

CDR3 DNA: TGTGCCAGCCTATGGGCAGTTACAGATACGCAGTATTTT
CDR3 protein: CASLWAVTDTQYF
CDR3 length: 13
J gene: TRBJ2-3
D gene: NA
clone size: NA
V gene: TRBV6-1

CDR3 DNA: TGCAGCGTTGTAGTTAGAAGGGGCTACGAGCAGTACTTC
CDR3 protein: CSVVVRRGYEQYF
CDR3 length: 13
J gene: TRBJ2-7
D gene: NA
clone size: once
V gene: TRBV29-1

CDR3 DNA: TGTGCCTGGTCCCGTGCAGTGGCTGAAGCTTTCTTT
CDR3 protein: CAWSRAVAEAFF
CDR3 length: 12
J gene: TRBJ1-1
D gene: NA
clone size: NA
V gene: TRBV30

CDR3 DNA: TGTGCCAGCAGTTACGGGCCGAGAAGTGAAGCTTTCTTT
CDR3 protein: CASSYGPRSEAFF
CDR3 length: 13
J gene: TRBJ1-1
D gene: NA
clone size: NA
V gene: TRBV6-5

CDR3 DNA: TGTGCCAGCAGCCAAAAGCGAGGACGGGAGTCCTACGAGCAGTACTTC
CDR3 protein: CASSQKRGRESYEQYF
CDR3 length: 16
J gene: TRBJ2-7
D gene: NA
clone size: few
V gene: TRBV3-1

CDR3 DNA: TGCAGCGTTGCGGGACTAGCGGGAGTTAACGAGCAGTTCTTC
CDR3 protein: CSVAGLAGVNEQFF
CDR3 length: 14
J gene: TRBJ2-1
D gene: TRBD2
clone size: once
V gene: TRBV29-1

CDR3 DNA: TGCGCCAGCTCCCAAAGAGGGGCACAGGTCCACGAGACCCAGTACTTC
CDR3 protein: CASSQRGAQVHETQYF
CDR3 length: 16
J gene: TRBJ2-5
D gene: NA
clone size: NA
V gene: TRBV4-1

CDR3 DNA: TGTGCCAGCAGTCACAGGGGGCTGAGGGCTGAAGCTTTCTTT
CDR3 protein: CASSHRGLRAEAFF
CDR3 length: 14
J gene: TRBJ1-1
D gene: TRBD1
clone size: NA
V gene: TRBV27

CDR3 DNA: TGTGCCAGCTCACCACCGAGGTGGGGACGGAACTCCAATGAGCAGTTCTTC
CDR3 protein: CASSPPRWGRNSNEQFF
CDR3 length: 17
J gene: TRBJ2-1
D gene: NA
clone size: once
V gene: TRBV18

CDR3 DNA: TGTGCCAGCAGGGGACTGTTCTCCTACAATGAGCAGTTCTTC
CDR3 protein: CASRGLFSYNEQFF
CDR3 length: 14
J gene: TRBJ2-1
D gene: NA
clone size: NA
V gene: TRBV27

CDR3 DNA: TGTGCCAGCAGTTCCCCCAGAGAAGCGGGGAGGCAGGATACGCAGTATTTT
CDR3 protein: CASSSPREAGRQDTQYF
CDR3 length: 17
J gene: TRBJ2-3
D gene: TRBD2
clone size: once
V gene: TRBV28

CDR3 DNA: TGTGCTAGCAGCTTAGGGTATAATTCACCCCTCCACTTT
CDR3 protein: CASSLGYNSPLHF
CDR3 length: 13
J gene: TRBJ1-6
D gene: NA
clone size: few
V gene: TRBV27

CDR3 DNA: TGTGCCAGCAGTACACCGACAGGGTGGTCCTACGAGCAGTACTTC
CDR3 protein: CASSTPTGWSYEQYF
CDR3 length: 15
J gene: TRBJ2-7
D gene: TRBD1
clone size: few
V gene: TRBV6-5

CDR3 DNA: TGTGCCAGCAGCCAAGCAGGCTGGGACAGGGTGAGTGCTGGAAACACCATATATTTT
CDR3 protein: CASSQAGWDRVSAGNTIYF
CDR3 length: 19
J gene: TRBJ1-3
D gene: TRBD1
clone size: NA
V gene: TRBV4-2

CDR3 DNA: TGTGCCACCCCACCGGAGTTTACAGGCTACGAGCAGTACTTC
CDR3 protein: CATPPEFTGYEQYF
CDR3 length: 14
J gene: TRBJ2-7
D gene: NA
clone size: NA
V gene: TRBV27

CDR3 DNA: TGTGCCAGTAGTGTCGCCGGGACCACAGATACGGAGTATTTT
CDR3 protein: CASSVAGTTDTEYF
CDR3 length: 14
J gene: TRBJ2-3
D gene: NA
clone size: NA
V gene: TRBV19

CDR3 DNA: TGTGCCAGCAGCTCCGGGGCAAACAATCAGCCCCAGCATTTT
CDR3 protein: CASSSGANNQPQHF
CDR3 length: 14
J gene: TRBJ1-5
D gene: NA
clone size: NA
V gene: TRBV7-9

CDR3 DNA: TGTGCCAGCAGTTCAGGGGGCCCCACAGATACGCAGTATTTT
CDR3 protein: CASSSGGPTDTQYF
CDR3 length: 14
J gene: TRBJ2-3
D gene: TRBD1
clone size: NA
V gene: TRBV27

CDR3 DNA: TGTGCCAGCAGCCCCCTATGGGAACTGAACACTGAAGCTTTCTTT
CDR3 protein: CASSPLWELNTEAFF
CDR3 length: 15
J gene: TRBJ1-1
D gene: NA
clone size: once
V gene: TRBV7-9

CDR3 DNA: TGTGCCTGGAGTTCCGGACGGGGAGAAGCTTTCTTT
CDR3 protein: CAWSSGRGEAFF
CDR3 length: 12
J gene: TRBJ1-1
D gene: NA
clone size: NA
V gene: TRBV30

CDR3 DNA: TGTGCCAGCAGTGGGGCCCGGGACAGAAACTATGGCTACACCTTC
CDR3 protein: CASSGARDRNYGYTF
CDR3 length: 15
J gene: TRBJ1-2
D gene: TRBD1
clone size: NA
V gene: TRBV9

CDR3 DNA: TGTGCCAGCAGCACTCGAATCCCGGGACTCAACCAAGAGACCCAGTACTTC
CDR3 protein: CASSTRIPGLNQETQYF
CDR3 length: 17
J gene: TRBJ2-5
D gene: NA
clone size: NA
V gene: TRBV21-1

CDR3 DNA: TGTGCCAGCAATCGGGATGGGGCCTATGGCTACACCTTC
CDR3 protein: CASNRDGAYGYTF
CDR3 length: 13
J gene: TRBJ1-2
D gene: NA
clone size: NA
V gene: TRBV28

CDR3 DNA: TGTGCCTGGAGTCCAGGAGCGACTAGCAATCAGCCCCAGCATTTT
CDR3 protein: CAWSPGATSNQPQHF
CDR3 length: 15
J gene: TRBJ1-5
D gene: NA
clone size: NA
V gene: TRBV30